This record covers a single T cell receptor beta chain. The antigen remains unidentified. The germline V gene has CDR1 WNHNN and CDR2 SYGVQD (reference sequence). V gave up 5 bases and J gave up 6 bases, with 13 bases separating them. The CDR3 runs to 13 residues. The PCR contained 60 Vbeta and 13 Jbeta primers. The repertoire was sequenced with immunoSEQ multiplex PCR; TCRdb's copy has only in-frame clones and lacks some. The table lists 150,000 to 200,000 clones, roughly 79% of them singletons. The data derive from a study of cytomegalovirus exposure and HLA in healthy donors. Turning to the study itself: The study's early data release held some 85 million unique TCRs from HLA-typed donors. Study outcomes and limitations: A later analysis showed that HLA-associated TCR beta chains had undergone more clonal expansion than equally common others. Most CMV-associated TCR beta chains appeared HLA-restricted in a later analysis. Several of the most significant clusters appeared linked to common viral pathogens, based on a later analysis.

This clonotype originated in a man aged 40-55 years in good health and CMV-seropositive. The genes are TRBV10-1 and TRBJ1-1; TRBD1 might be the D (5 bases). Sequenced material: PBMCs. CDR3 residues: CASSFQGRAEAFF. DNA for the CDR3: TGCGCCAGCAGTTTCCAGGGAAGGGCTGAAGCTTTCTTT.